Below are 16 T cell receptor beta chains sequenced from a single sample in a study of shared clonotypes between healthy human individuals. Using immunoSEQ multiplex PCR, the repertoire was profiled, and TCRdb retains in-frame clones only, with some absent. Of under 150,000 clones listed, about 62% were seen once; the top ten hold around 23%. Sequenced input: memory CD8+ T cells sorted from blood. Subset noted: CD45RO+ cells pooled with CCR7-negative TemRA cells. All receptors derive from a woman aged 30 to 39 in good health.

Comment on this clone: A read error may produce the germline difference seen at one junction end. The V call is TRBV7-9, the J call TRBJ2-7; perhaps TRBD2 as D (7 bases). Germline V gene data show CDR1 as SEHNR and CDR2 as FQNEAQ (reference sequence). The CDR3 consists of 16 residues. The CDR3 reads CASSQASGTPPYEQYF. The CDR3 nucleotides are TGCGCCAGCAGCCAAGCCAGCGGGACACCACCCTACGAGCAGTACTTC.

This clone was counted ten times or more. The sample holds other DNA sequences that translate to the same CDR3. The chain joins TRBV9 to TRBJ2-3; D is possibly TRBD1 or TRBD2 (6 bases each). This CDR3 region has 14 residues. V was clipped by 4 bases and J by 1 base, with 10 bases between them. Germline lookup yields CDR1 SGDLS and CDR2 YYNGEE. DNA of the CDR3: TGTGCCAGCAGCTACGGGGGCGGCACAGATACGCAGTATTTT. As protein: CASSYGGGTDTQYF.

The chain is built from TRBV29-1 and TRBJ1-1, with a tentative D call TRBD1 (6 bases). Germline CDR1 SQVTM, CDR2 ANQGSEA. The CDR3 runs 12 residues. The V end was cut by 7 bases, the J end by 5 bases, with 14 bases between. The CDR3: CSAYSGVTEAFF. CDR3 DNA: TGCAGCGCCTACTCAGGGGTTACTGAAGCTTTCTTT.

In DNA, the CDR3 is TGTGCCAGCAGCTTAACAGGGTGGGGCACTGAAGCTTTCTTT. It specifies CASSLTGWGTEAFF. The chain combines TRBV7-9 with TRBJ1-1; D is possibly TRBD1 (6 bases). CDR1 is SEHNR, CDR2 FQNEAQ, per germline (reference sequence). The CDR3 contains 14 residues. The V gene lost 2 bases and the J gene lost 4 bases, with 11 bases spanning the gap.

The V gene is TRBV28, the J gene TRBJ1-5; D gene ambiguous. The V gene lost 1 base and the J gene lost 7 bases, with 11 bases spanning the gap. The CDR3 runs to 14 residues. Germline V gene data show CDR1 as MDHEN and CDR2 as SYDVKM. The CDR3 DNA sequence: TGTGCCAGCAGTTTATCAGGATTCTTCCAGCCCCAGCATTTT. This codes for CASSLSGFFQPQHF.

With regard to this clone: This is likely an artifact of a read error, given a far larger clone one base away. This sequence joins TRBV6-4 and TRBJ2-3; 7 bases map to TRBD2. The length of the CDR3 is 13 residues. The germline CDR1 and CDR2 sequences are MRHNA and SNTAGT. The V segment lost 5 bases and the J segment 2 bases; nucleotides outside the gene matches: 1. The CDR3 coding sequence is TGTGCCAGCAGTAGCGGGAACACAGATACGCAGTATTTT. Amino acids: CASSSGNTDTQYF.

This clone was seen many times. This chain links TRBV4-2 with TRBJ2-2; 7 bases agree with TRBD1. Looked up from germline, CDR1 is LGHNA and CDR2 is YNFKEQ. This CDR3 spans 15 amino acids. V lost 4 bases to trimming and J lost 2 bases; unmatched junction nucleotides: 4. Written as DNA, the CDR3 is TGTGCCAGCAGCCCCGGGACAGACAACACCGGGGAGCTGTTTTTT. It codes for CASSPGTDNTGELFF.

The sample holds a few counts of this clone. J is TRBJ1-2 and V is TRBV7-2; D is ambiguous. The CDR3 sequence is 15 residues long. Trimming stripped 1 base from V and 7 bases from J, with 16 bases between. Germline CDR1 reads SGHTA; CDR2 reads FQGNSA. CDR3 DNA sequence: TGTGCCAGCAGCTTAGGCTCGGGCACGGTAGGTGGCTACACCTTC. Translation: CASSLGSGTVGGYTF.

V gene TRBV6-4 combines with J gene TRBJ2-6, with TRBD1 matching 8 bases. The germline V gene encodes CDR1 MRHNA and CDR2 SNTAGT. This CDR3 has 16 amino acids. The ends lost 4 bases at V and 4 bases at J; junction bases unmatched: 6. CDR3 nucleotides: TGTGCCAGCAGTGCCGCGACAGGGGCCGGGGCCAACGTCCTGACTTTC. This encodes CASSAATGAGANVLTF.

The rearrangement joins TRBV29-1 to TRBJ2-5; D unresolved. The DNA end lines up better with TRBJ2-7; the J call may be wrong. The CDR3 contains 13 residues. Germline V gene sequence: CDR1 SQVTM, CDR2 ANQGSEA. CDR3: CSGVDMYTYEQYF. The CDR3 coding sequence is TGCAGCGGCGTTGATATGTATACCTACGAGCAGTACTTC.

Relative to its sample, this clone is medium-sized. The chain combines TRBV5-1 with TRBJ2-3; D uncertain. This CDR3 has 13 residues. CDR1 is SGHRS and CDR2 is YFSETQ in the germline V gene. V lost 2 bases to trimming and J lost 0 bases, with 4 bases between them. The CDR3 is CASSFSSTDTQYF. CDR3 in DNA: TGCGCCAGCAGCTTTAGCAGCACAGATACGCAGTATTTT.

The chain joins TRBV15 to TRBJ2-1; TRBD2 matches 8 bases. Germline CDR1 is LNHNV and CDR2 is YYDKDF (reference sequence). The trim removed 0 bases at V and 0 bases at J, leaving 4 bases unmatched. The CDR3 extends over 17 amino acids. CDR3 region: CATSRDSGISSYNEQFF. Written as DNA, the CDR3 is TGTGCCACCAGCAGAGATAGCGGGATAAGCTCCTACAATGAGCAGTTCTTC.

The rearrangement links TRBV25-1 to TRBJ1-6, with TRBD1 matching 9 bases. Looked up from germline, CDR1 is MGHDK and CDR2 is SYGVNS. Losses at the gene ends were 3 bases for V and 7 bases for J; bases not matched to a gene: 10. The CDR3 runs to 17 residues. CDR3: CASSDPDRGVFNSPLHF. CDR3 coding DNA: TGTGCCAGCAGTGACCCGGACAGGGGAGTGTTCAATTCACCCCTCCACTTT.

This clone occurred many times. V usage is TRBV6-4 and J usage is TRBJ1-5; perhaps TRBD1 as D (5 bases). With 6 bases removed from V and 4 bases from J, the gap between germline ends came to 10 bases. The CDR3 spans 13 residues. In germline, CDR1 is MRHNA, CDR2 SNTAGT. CDR3 DNA: TGTGCCAGCAGCACGACAGATAATCAGCCCCAGCATTTT. Amino acid sequence: CASSTTDNQPQHF.

The chain has TRBV7-7 and TRBJ1-2; D is undetermined. Trimming took off 4 bases at V and 4 bases at J, with 19 bases between the two ends. The CDR3 length is 16 residues. Looked up from germline, CDR1 is SSHAT and CDR2 is FNYEAQ (reference sequence). The CDR3 nucleotides are TGTGCCAGCAGCTCCTATTATAGCCGAAAGACCTATGGCTACACCTTC. Translation: CASSSYYSRKTYGYTF. Combining the CDR3 with reference TRBV7-7 and TRBJ1-2 gives the whole variable domain GAGVSQSPRYKVTKRGQDVTLRCDPISSHATLYWYQQALGQGPEFLTYFNYEAQPDKSGLPSDRFSAERPEGSISTLTIQRTEQRDSAMYRCASSSYYSRKTYGYTFGSGTRLTVV.

V gene TRBV6-1 combines with J gene TRBJ1-1; 8 bases fit TRBD1. The CDR3 is 13 amino acids. With 8 bases clipped from V and 4 bases from J, the junction kept 6 bases outside the gene matches. Germline values: CDR1 MNHNS, CDR2 SASEGT. CDR3 nucleotides: TGTGCCAGCGCAGGGGGCTTGGTCACTGAAGCTTTCTTT. This codes for CASAGGLVTEAFF.